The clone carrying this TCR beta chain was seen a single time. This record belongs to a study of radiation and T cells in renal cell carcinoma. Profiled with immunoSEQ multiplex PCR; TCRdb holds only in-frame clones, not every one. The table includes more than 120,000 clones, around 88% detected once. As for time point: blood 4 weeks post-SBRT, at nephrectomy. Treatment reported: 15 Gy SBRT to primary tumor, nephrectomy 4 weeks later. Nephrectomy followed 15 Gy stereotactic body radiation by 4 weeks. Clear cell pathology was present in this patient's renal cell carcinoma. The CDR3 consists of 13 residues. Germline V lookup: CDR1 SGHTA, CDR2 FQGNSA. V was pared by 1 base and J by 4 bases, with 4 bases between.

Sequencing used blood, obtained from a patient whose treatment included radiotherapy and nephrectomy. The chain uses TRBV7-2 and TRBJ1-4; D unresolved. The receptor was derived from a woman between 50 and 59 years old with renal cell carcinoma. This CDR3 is CASSLGFNEKLFF. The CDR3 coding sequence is TGTGCCAGCAGCTTAGGCTTTAATGAAAAACTGTTTTTT.